This T cell receptor (beta chain) was profiled in a study of control samples from healthy donors and cancer patients. Germline lookup yields CDR1 WSHSY and CDR2 SAAADI. The CDR3 spans 13 residues. The V and J ends lost 1 base and 3 bases respectively, with 7 bases between them. Sequencing used immunoSEQ multiplex PCR; TCRdb keeps in-frame clones, though not all of them. The sample contains 70,000 or so clones, about 80% of which appear only once. V gene TRBV10-2 combines with J gene TRBJ2-7; D may be TRBD2 (6 bases). Sequencing input: blood. The receptor comes from a man aged 50 to 60 in good health. CDR3 amino acids: CASSELGGYEQYF. CDR3 bases: TGCGCCAGCAGTGAGTTGGGGGGCTACGAGCAGTACTTC.